The 12 T cell receptor beta chains given below trace back to one sample, sequenced in a study of shared clonotypes between healthy human individuals. The naive CD8 subset, CD45RO-negative cells positively selected for CCR7, excluded terminally differentiated effector memory CD45RA+ cells. Clones were read by immunoSEQ multiplex PCR, and TCRdb kept only the in-frame ones, dropping some. The sample consists of about 2 million clones, about 95% of them appearing once. The specimen was naive CD8+ T cells sorted from blood. The receptor set was obtained from a man younger than 35 in good health.

The chain is built from TRBV15 and TRBJ1-2; the D gene is possibly TRBD1 (5 bases). Germline-derived CDR1 and CDR2 are LNHNV and YYDKDF (reference sequence). V dropped 3 bases and J dropped 2 bases, with 10 bases sitting between them. CDR3 length equals 14 residues. The CDR3 region has the DNA TGTGCCACCAGCAGTGACGGGACCAACTATGGCTACACCTTC. Encoded protein: CATSSDGTNYGYTF.

This chain joins TRBV12-1 and TRBJ1-2; the table's TRBD1 call for D was not verified on the DNA. TRBV12-1 represents a pseudogene. The CDR3 spans 16 residues. In nucleotides, the CDR3 is TGTGCCAGCAGCTCTGGTCAAGGGGGTGCAAACTATGGCTACACCTTC. The encoded protein is CASSSGQGGANYGYTF.

This chain uses TRBV10-2 with TRBJ2-3, with 14 positions matching TRBD2. V lost 7 bases to trimming and J lost 4 bases; unmatched junction nucleotides: 7. CDR1 WSHSY and CDR2 SAAADI come from the germline V gene. This CDR3 contains 16 residues. DNA for the CDR3: TGCGCCAGCACGGGACTAGCGGGAGCTGTCGCAGATACGCAGTATTTT. Translating gives CASTGLAGAVADTQYF.

Points on this clone: The same CDR3 also results from other DNA sequences found in this sample. CDR3 loop: CASSQVRSQETQYF. CDR3 bases: TGCGCCAGCAGCCAAGTAAGGTCACAAGAGACCCAGTACTTC. This chain uses TRBV4-1 with TRBJ2-5; D remains unclear. The CDR3 runs 14 residues. Germline V gene data show CDR1 as MGHRA and CDR2 as YSYEKL. Deletions cut 1 base from V and 2 bases from J, with 8 bases between.

V is TRBV30 and J is TRBJ2-7, with TRBD1 matching over 7 bases. The V and J ends lost 4 bases and 4 bases, in that order; junction bases with no gene match: 19. The CDR3 covers 17 residues. CDR1 is GTSNPN and CDR2 is SVGIG in the germline V gene (reference sequence). The CDR3 nucleotides read TGTGCCTGGATGGGGACAGAGGGGATCAAGGGGTTATACGAGCAGTACTTC. Translation: CAWMGTEGIKGLYEQYF.

The genes are TRBV9 and TRBJ2-3, with TRBD1 matching 7 bases. CDR3 length: 15 amino acids. V was pared by 2 bases and J by 2 bases, with 5 bases of the junction left unmatched. Germline V gene data show CDR1 as SGDLS and CDR2 as YYNGEE. CDR3 DNA sequence: TGTGCCAGCAGCGTCGAGGACAGGCTCACAGATACGCAGTATTTT. Translating gives CASSVEDRLTDTQYF. Using reference TRBV9 and TRBJ2-3 for the parts outside the CDR3, the full variable domain is DSGVTQTPKHLITATGQRVTLRCSPRSGDLSVYWYQQSLDQGLQFLIQYYNGEERAKGNILERFSAQQFPDLHSELNLSSLELGDSALYFCASSVEDRLTDTQYFGPGTRLTVL.

This chain joins TRBV27 and TRBJ2-1; tentative D call: TRBD2 (5 bases). The CDR3 is 17 amino acids. The germline V and J ends were trimmed by 2 bases and 4 bases, with 18 bases remaining between them. Looked up from germline, CDR1 is MNHEY and CDR2 is SMNVEV (reference sequence). The CDR3 coding sequence is TGTGCCAGCAGTTTACTTGGGTCGTGGGAGCCTTACAATGAGCAGTTCTTC. Its translation: CASSLLGSWEPYNEQFF.

This rearrangement joins TRBV9 to TRBJ1-2; 9 nucleotides match TRBD1. Germline V gives CDR1 SGDLS, CDR2 YYNGEE. This CDR3 region has 14 residues. V lost 3 bases to trimming and J lost 4 bases; unmatched junction nucleotides: 4. The CDR3 DNA sequence: TGTGCCAGCAGCGAACAGGGGGCGTTCTATGGCTACACCTTC. It translates to CASSEQGAFYGYTF. Full variable domain (rest looked up from reference TRBV9 and TRBJ1-2): DSGVTQTPKHLITATGQRVTLRCSPRSGDLSVYWYQQSLDQGLQFLIQYYNGEERAKGNILERFSAQQFPDLHSELNLSSLELGDSALYFCASSEQGAFYGYTFGSGTRLTVV.

This rearrangement joins TRBV6-6 to TRBJ2-2; possible D gene TRBD1, 6 bases. The CDR3 totals 15 residues. CDR1 MNHNY and CDR2 SVGAGI come from the germline V gene (reference sequence). Deletions cut 5 bases from V and 3 bases from J, with 13 bases between. The CDR3 region is CASSQLRGDTGELFF. DNA of the CDR3: TGTGCCAGCAGTCAACTCAGGGGAGACACCGGGGAGCTGTTTTTT.

The chain joins TRBV30 to TRBJ2-1, with D perhaps assigned TRBD1 or TRBD2 (6 bases each). This CDR3 is built from 12 residues. With 1 base removed from V and 8 bases from J, the gap between germline ends came to 9 bases. Germline loops: CDR1 GTSNPN, CDR2 SVGIG (reference sequence). CDR3 sequence: CAWSEGGDEQFF. The CDR3 DNA sequence: TGTGCCTGGAGTGAGGGGGGAGATGAGCAGTTCTTC. The variable domain in full, with the rest retrieved from reference TRBV30 and TRBJ2-1, is SQTIHQWPATLVQPVGSPLSLECTVEGTSNPNLYWYRQAAGRGLQLLFYSVGIGQISSEVPQNLSASRPQDRQFILSSKKLLLSDSGFYLCAWSEGGDEQFFGPGTRLTVL.

The CDR3 sequence is CASSPAIDSLGHYEQYF. The CDR3 coding sequence is TGCGCCAGCAGCCCTGCGATTGACAGTTTAGGCCATTACGAGCAGTACTTC. The chain has TRBV5-1 and TRBJ2-7; D may be TRBD1 (5 bases). This CDR3 has 17 amino acids. The V end lost 4 bases, the J end lost 4 bases, and 24 bases lay between the germline ends. Germline CDR1 reads SGHRS; CDR2 reads YFSETQ.

This clone is a singleton in its sample. V is TRBV7-8 and J is TRBJ2-7; possibly TRBD2 for D (5 bases). V was clipped by 0 bases and J by 0 bases, with 18 bases between them. The CDR3 loop spans 18 amino acids. Germline values: CDR1 SGHVS, CDR2 FQNEAQ. The CDR3 nucleotides are TGTGCCAGCAGCTTAGCCCCCGAGGGCGGGCCAATCTCCTACGAGCAGTACTTC. This sequence encodes CASSLAPEGGPISYEQYF. The full variable domain, with the rest looked up from reference TRBV7-8 and TRBJ2-7, is GAGVSQSPRYKVAKRGQDVALRCDPISGHVSLFWYQQALGQGPEFLTYFQNEAQLDKSGLPSDRFFAERPEGSVSTLKIQRTQQEDSAVYLCASSLAPEGGPISYEQYFGPGTRLTVT.